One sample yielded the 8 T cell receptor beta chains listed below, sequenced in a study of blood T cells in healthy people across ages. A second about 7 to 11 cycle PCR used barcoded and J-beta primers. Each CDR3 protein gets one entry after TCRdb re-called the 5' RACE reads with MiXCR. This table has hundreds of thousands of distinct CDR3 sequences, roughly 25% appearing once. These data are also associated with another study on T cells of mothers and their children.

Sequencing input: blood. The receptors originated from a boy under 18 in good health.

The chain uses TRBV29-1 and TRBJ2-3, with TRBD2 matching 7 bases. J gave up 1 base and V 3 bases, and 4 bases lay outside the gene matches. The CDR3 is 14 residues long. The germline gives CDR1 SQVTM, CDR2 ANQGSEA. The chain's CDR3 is CSVDSGLRTDTQYF. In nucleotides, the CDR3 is TGCAGCGTTGATTCGGGACTACGCACAGATACGCAGTATTTT.

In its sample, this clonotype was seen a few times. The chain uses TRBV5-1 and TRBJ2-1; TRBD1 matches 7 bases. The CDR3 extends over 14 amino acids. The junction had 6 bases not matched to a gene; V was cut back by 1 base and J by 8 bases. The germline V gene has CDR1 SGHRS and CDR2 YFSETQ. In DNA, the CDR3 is TGCGCCAGCAGCTTGAGGCAGGGGGAAGATGAGCAGTTCTTC. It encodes CASSLRQGEDEQFF.

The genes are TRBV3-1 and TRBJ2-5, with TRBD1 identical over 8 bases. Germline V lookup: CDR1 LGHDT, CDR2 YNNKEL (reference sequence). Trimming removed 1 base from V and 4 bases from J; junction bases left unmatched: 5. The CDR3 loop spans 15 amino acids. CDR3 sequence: CASSQVYQGAETQYF. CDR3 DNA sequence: TGTGCCAGCAGCCAAGTATATCAGGGGGCAGAGACCCAGTACTTC.

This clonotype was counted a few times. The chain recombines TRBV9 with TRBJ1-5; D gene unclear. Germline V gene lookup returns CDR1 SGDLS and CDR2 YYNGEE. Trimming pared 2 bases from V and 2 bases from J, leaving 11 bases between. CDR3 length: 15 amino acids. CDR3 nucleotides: TGTGCCAGCAGCGTCGGAGACCGGGGCAATCAGCCCCAGCATTTT. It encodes CASSVGDRGNQPQHF.

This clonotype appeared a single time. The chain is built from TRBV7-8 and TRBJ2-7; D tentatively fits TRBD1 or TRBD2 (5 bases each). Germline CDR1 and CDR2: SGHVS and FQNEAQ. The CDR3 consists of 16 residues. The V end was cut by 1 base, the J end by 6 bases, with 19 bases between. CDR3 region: CASSLGRGSASSEQYF. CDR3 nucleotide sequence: TGTGCCAGCAGCTTAGGTCGGGGCAGCGCCTCATCCGAGCAGTACTTC.

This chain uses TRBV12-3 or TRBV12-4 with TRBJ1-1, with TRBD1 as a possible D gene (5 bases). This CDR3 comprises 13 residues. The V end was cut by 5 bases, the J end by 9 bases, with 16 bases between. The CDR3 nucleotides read TGTGCCAGCAGTCGCGACAGAGATCCCAAAGCTTTCTTT. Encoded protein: CASSRDRDPKAFF.

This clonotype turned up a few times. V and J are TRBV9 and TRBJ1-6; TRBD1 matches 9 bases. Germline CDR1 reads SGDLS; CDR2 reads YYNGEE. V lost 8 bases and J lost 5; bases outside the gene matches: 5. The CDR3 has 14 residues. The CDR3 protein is CASQRQGDNSPLHF. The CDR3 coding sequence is TGTGCCAGTCAACGACAGGGGGATAATTCACCCCTCCACTTT.

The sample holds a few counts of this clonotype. CDR3 nucleotides: TGTGCCAGCAGTTTCGGGGGAGGCACTGGGGAGCTGTTTTTT. It codes for CASSFGGGTGELFF. The chain joins TRBV27 to TRBJ2-2, with D possibly TRBD2 on 6 matching bases. The germline gives CDR1 MNHEY, CDR2 SMNVEV (reference sequence). There are 14 residues in the CDR3. V was trimmed by 3 bases and J by 8 bases, leaving 13 bases between them.